This T cell receptor (beta chain) stems from a study of molecular identifiers for immune sequencing clone quantification. General study findings and limits: Detection of one spiked Jurkat cell's TCR RNA reportedly worked in some 980,000 naive cells.

The CDR3 runs to 15 residues. Using a CD8+CD4-CCR7+CD45RA+ phenotype, naive CD8 T cells were sorted. Making the bulk TCR libraries relied on previously described methods and listed TCR primers. MiXCR, applied by TCRdb to the PCR reads, yields one record per CDR3 protein. Of some 680,000 distinct CDR3 sequences in the sample, approximately 24% are singletons; the top ten hold 0.6% to 0.9%. Turning to this clonotype: Its antigen is unidentified.

The source material was naive CD8+ T cells from blood, with Jurkat cell RNA spiked in. Sample subset: FACS-sorted CD8+CD4-CCR7+CD45RA+ naive T cells. This chain links TRBV1 with TRBJ1-3. TRBV1 is a pseudogene. The receptor was isolated from a human donor in good health. Some libraries in this study had Jurkat cell RNA spiked in. The CDR3 protein is CASSHGELSGNTIYF. In DNA form, the CDR3 reads TGCGCCAGCAGCCATGGAGAACTCTCTGGAAACACCATATATTTT.